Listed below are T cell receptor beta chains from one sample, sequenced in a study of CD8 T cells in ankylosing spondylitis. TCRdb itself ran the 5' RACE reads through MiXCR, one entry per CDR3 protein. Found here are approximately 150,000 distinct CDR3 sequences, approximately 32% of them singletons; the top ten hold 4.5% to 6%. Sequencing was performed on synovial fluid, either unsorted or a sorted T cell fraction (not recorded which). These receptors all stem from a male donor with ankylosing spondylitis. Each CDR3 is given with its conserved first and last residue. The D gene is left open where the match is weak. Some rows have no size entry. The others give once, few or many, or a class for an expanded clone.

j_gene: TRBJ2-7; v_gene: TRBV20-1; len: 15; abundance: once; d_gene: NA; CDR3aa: CSAPSLARSSYEQYF; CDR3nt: TGCAGTGCTCCAAGCCTAGCGAGGAGCTCCTACGAGCAGTACTTC
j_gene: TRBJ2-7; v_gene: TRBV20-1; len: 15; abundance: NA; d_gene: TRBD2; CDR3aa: CSATMRPREPSEQYF; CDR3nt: TGCAGTGCCACAATGAGACCGCGGGAGCCCAGCGAGCAGTACTTC
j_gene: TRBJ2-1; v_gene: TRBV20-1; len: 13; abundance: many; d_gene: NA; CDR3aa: CSARSQVHNEQFF; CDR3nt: TGCAGTGCTAGATCGCAGGTTCACAATGAGCAGTTCTTC
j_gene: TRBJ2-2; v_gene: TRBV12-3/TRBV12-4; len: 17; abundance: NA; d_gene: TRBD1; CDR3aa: CASSRGQGVLNTGELFF; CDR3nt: TGTGCCAGCAGCCGGGGACAGGGGGTTCTGAACACCGGGGAGCTGTTTTTT
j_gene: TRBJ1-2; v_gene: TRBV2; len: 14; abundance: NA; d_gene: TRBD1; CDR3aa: CASSRDRGSGGYTF; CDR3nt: TGTGCCAGCAGTCGGGACAGGGGGTCCGGGGGCTACACCTTC
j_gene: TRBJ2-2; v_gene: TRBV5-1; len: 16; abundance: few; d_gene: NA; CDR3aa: CASSLGSGSNTGELFF; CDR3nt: TGCGCCAGCAGCTTGGGTAGCGGATCGAACACCGGGGAGCTGTTTTTT
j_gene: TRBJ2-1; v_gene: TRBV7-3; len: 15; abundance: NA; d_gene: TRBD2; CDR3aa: CASSLFSGGYNEQFF; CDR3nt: TGTGCCAGCAGCTTATTTAGCGGGGGGTACAATGAGCAGTTCTTC
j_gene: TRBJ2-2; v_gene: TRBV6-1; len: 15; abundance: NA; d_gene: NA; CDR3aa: CASSRHPAGTGELFF; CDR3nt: TGTGCCAGCTCGAGACATCCCGCAGGGACCGGGGAGCTGTTTTTT
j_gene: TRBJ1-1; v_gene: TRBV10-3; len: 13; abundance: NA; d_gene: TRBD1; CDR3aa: CAINQGQGSEAFF; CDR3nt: TGTGCCATCAACCAAGGACAGGGCTCTGAAGCTTTCTTT
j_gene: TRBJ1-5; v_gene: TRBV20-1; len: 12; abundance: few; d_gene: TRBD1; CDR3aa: CSADRGNQPQHF; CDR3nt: TGCAGTGCTGACAGGGGCAATCAGCCCCAGCATTTT
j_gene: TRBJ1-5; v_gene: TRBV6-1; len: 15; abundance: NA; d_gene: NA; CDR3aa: CASSEAGGDSQAQHF; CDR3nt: TGTGCCAGCAGTGAAGCTGGAGGAGATTCTCAGGCCCAGCATTTT
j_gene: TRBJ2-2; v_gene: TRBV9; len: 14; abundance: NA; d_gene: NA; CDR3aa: CASSRGENTGELFF; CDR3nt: TGTGCCAGCAGTAGAGGGGAAAACACCGGGGAGCTGTTTTTT
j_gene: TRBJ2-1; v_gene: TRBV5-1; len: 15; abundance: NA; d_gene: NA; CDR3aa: CASSFSDQPFNEQFF; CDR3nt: TGCGCCAGCAGCTTCTCAGACCAACCTTTTAATGAGCAGTTCTTC
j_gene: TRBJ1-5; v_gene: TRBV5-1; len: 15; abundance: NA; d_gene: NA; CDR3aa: CASTETELYNQPQHF; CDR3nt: TGCGCCAGCACCGAGACAGAGCTTTACAATCAGCCCCAGCATTTT
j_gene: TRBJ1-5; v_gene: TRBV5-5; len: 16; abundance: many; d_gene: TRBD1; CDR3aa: CASSLGGTGGYQPQHF; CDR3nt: TGTGCCAGCAGCTTGGGGGGGACAGGGGGGTATCAGCCCCAGCATTTT
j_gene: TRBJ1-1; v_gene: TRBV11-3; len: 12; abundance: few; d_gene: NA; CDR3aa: CASSETGREAFF; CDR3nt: TGTGCCAGCAGCGAGACGGGGAGGGAAGCTTTCTTT
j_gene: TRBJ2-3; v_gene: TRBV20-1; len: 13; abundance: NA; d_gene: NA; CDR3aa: CSASGDSTDTQYF; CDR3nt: TGCAGTGCTAGCGGAGATAGCACAGATACGCAGTATTTT
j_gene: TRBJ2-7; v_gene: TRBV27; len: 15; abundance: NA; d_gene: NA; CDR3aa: CASSLSGLAPYEQYF; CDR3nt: TGTGCCAGCAGTTTATCAGGGTTGGCGCCCTACGAGCAGTACTTC
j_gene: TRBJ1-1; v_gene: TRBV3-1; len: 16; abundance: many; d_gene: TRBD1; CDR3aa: CASRGTGWGTNTEAFF; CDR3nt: TGTGCCAGCCGGGGGACAGGGTGGGGGACGAACACTGAAGCTTTCTTT
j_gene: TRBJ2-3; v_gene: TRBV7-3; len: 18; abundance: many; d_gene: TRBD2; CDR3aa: CASSLTPPSGGARDTQYF; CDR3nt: TGTGCCAGCAGCTTAACGCCCCCTAGCGGGGGGGCGAGAGATACGCAGTATTTT
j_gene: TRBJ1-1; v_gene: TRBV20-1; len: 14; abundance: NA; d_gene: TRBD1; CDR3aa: CSALQGIRNTEAFF; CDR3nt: TGCAGTGCTTTACAGGGGATACGGAACACTGAAGCTTTCTTT
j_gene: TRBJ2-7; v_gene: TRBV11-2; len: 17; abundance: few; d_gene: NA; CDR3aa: CASSLATDRRIAYEQYF; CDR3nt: TGTGCCAGCAGCTTAGCCACGGACAGAAGAATTGCGTACGAGCAGTACTTC
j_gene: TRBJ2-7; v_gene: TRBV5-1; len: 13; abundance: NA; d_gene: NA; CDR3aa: CASSFGGRDEQYF; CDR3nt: TGCGCCAGCAGCTTCGGGGGGCGCGACGAGCAGTACTTC
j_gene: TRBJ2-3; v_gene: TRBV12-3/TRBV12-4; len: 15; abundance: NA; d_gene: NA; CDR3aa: CAIPPGGGDGDTQYF; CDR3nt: TGTGCCATCCCCCCAGGAGGCGGGGACGGGGATACGCAGTATTTT
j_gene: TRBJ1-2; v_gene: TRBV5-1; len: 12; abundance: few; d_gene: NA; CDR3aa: CASSKTDYGYTF; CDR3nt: TGCGCCAGCAGCAAGACAGACTATGGCTACACCTTC
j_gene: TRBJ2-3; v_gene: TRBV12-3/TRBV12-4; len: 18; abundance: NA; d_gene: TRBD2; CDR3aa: CASSKVVAGGRGTDTQYF; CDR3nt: TGTGCCAGCAGTAAGGTGGTAGCGGGGGGGCGAGGGACAGATACGCAGTATTTT
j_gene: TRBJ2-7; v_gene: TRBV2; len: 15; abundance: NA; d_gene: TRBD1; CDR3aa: CASSEEAGGGYEQYF; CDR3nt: TGTGCCAGCAGTGAAGAGGCAGGGGGTGGCTACGAGCAGTACTTC
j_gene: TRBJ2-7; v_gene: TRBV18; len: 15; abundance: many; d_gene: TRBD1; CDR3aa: CASSLPRDRGREQYF; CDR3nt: TGTGCCAGCTCACTGCCCCGGGACAGGGGCCGCGAGCAGTACTTC
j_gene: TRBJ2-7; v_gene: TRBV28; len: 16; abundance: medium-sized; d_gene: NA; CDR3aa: CASSLQSGGVPYEQYF; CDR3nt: TGTGCCAGCAGTTTGCAATCTGGGGGAGTCCCCTACGAGCAGTACTTC
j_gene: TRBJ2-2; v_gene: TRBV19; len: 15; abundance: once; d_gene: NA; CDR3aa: CASSIDRQSTGELFF; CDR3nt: TGTGCCAGTAGTATAGACCGACAGAGCACCGGGGAGCTGTTTTTT
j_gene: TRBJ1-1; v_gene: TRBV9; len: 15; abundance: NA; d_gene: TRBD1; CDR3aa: CASSVVDRGRSEAFF; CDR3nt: TGTGCCAGCAGCGTAGTGGACAGGGGGCGTTCGGAAGCTTTCTTT
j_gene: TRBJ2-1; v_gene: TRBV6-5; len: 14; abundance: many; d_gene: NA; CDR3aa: CASRSVLGRNEQFF; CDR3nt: TGTGCCAGCAGGTCTGTCTTGGGGCGGAATGAGCAGTTCTTC
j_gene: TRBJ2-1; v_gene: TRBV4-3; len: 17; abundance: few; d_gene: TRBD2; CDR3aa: CASSQAGLAVSYNEQFF; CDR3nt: TGCGCCAGCAGCCAAGCAGGACTAGCTGTCTCCTACAATGAGCAGTTCTTC
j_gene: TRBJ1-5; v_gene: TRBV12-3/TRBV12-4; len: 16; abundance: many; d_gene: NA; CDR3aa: CASSLATGPDNQPQHF; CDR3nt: TGTGCCAGCAGTTTAGCTACCGGGCCCGATAATCAGCCCCAGCATTTT
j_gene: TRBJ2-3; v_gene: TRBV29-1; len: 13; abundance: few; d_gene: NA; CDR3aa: CSASGRSTDTQYF; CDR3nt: TGCAGCGCCTCGGGACGGAGCACAGATACGCAGTATTTT
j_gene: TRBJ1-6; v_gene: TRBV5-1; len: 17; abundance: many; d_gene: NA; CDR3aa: CASSLGHRDYKNSPLHF; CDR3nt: TGCGCCAGCAGCTTGGGGCACAGGGACTATAAGAATTCACCCCTCCACTTT
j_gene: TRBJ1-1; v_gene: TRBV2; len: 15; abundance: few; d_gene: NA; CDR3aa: CASSEAPGVGTEAFF; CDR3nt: TGTGCCAGCAGTGAAGCACCGGGTGTAGGGACTGAAGCTTTCTTT
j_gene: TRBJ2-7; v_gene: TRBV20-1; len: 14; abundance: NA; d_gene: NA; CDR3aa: CSARDDQGHYEQYF; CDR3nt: TGCAGTGCTAGAGACGACCAGGGGCACTACGAGCAGTACTTC
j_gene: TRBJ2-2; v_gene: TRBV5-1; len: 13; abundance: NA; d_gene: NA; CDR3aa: CASRSQNTGELFF; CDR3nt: TGCGCCAGCAGGTCTCAAAACACCGGGGAGCTGTTTTTT
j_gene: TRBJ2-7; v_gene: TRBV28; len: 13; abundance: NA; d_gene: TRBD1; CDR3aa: CASSLRQGNEQYF; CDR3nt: TGTGCCAGCAGTTTAAGACAGGGGAACGAGCAGTACTTC
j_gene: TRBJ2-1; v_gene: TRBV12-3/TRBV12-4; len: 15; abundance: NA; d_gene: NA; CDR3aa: CASSYPPPLDNEQFF; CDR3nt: TGTGCCAGCAGCTACCCTCCCCCTCTAGACAATGAGCAGTTCTTC
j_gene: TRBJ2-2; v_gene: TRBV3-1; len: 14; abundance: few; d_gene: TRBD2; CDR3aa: CASSPNKRGLELFF; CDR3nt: TGTGCCAGCAGCCCCAACAAGCGGGGGCTCGAGCTGTTTTTT
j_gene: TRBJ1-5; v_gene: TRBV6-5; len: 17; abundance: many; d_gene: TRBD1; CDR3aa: CASSYPNDRVGGQPQHF; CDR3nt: TGTGCCAGCAGTTACCCTAACGACAGGGTTGGGGGTCAGCCCCAGCATTTT
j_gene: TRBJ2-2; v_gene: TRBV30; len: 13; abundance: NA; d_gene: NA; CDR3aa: CAWSVEGTGELFF; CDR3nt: TGTGCCTGGAGTGTGGAGGGAACCGGGGAGCTGTTTTTT
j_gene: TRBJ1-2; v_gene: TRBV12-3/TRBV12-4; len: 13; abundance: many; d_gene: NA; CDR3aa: CASSPGTVYGYTF; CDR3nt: TGTGCCAGCAGTCCTGGGACGGTTTATGGCTACACCTTC
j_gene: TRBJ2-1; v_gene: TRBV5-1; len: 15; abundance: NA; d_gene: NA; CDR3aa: CASSLVRSSYNEQFF; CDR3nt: TGCGCCAGCAGCTTGGTAAGGAGCTCCTACAATGAGCAGTTCTTC
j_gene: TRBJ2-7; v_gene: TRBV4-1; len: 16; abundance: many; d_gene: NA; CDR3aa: CASSQESRGITYEQYF; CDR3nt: TGCGCCAGCAGCCAAGAATCGAGGGGGATTACCTACGAGCAGTACTTC
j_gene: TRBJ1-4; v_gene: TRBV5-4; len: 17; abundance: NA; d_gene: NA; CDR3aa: CASGFGLLGVGGEKLFF; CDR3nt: TGTGCCAGCGGCTTTGGGCTCCTAGGGGTAGGCGGTGAAAAACTGTTTTTT
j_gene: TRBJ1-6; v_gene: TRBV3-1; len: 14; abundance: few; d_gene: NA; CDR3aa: CASSQYGNNSPLHF; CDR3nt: TGTGCCAGCAGCCAATATGGTAATAATTCACCCCTCCACTTT
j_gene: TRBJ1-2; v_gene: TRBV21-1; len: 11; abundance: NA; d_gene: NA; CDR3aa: CARQGGYGYTF; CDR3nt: TGTGCCAGGCAGGGAGGGTATGGCTACACCTTC
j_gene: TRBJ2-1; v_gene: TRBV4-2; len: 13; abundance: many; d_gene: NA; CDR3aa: CASRRVDGGEQFF; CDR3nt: TGTGCCAGCAGACGCGTCGACGGGGGTGAGCAGTTCTTC
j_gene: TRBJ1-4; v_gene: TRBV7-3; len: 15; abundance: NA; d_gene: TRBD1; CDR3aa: CASSLIEQGLKKLFF; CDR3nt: TGTGCCAGCAGCTTAATAGAACAGGGGCTAAAAAAACTGTTTTTT
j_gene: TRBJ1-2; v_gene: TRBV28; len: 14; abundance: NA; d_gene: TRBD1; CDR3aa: CASSPAGGNYGYTF; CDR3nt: TGTGCCAGCAGCCCGGCAGGGGGCAACTATGGCTACACCTTC
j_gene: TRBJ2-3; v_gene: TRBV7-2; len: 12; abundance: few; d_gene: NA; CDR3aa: CASGGAGDTQYF; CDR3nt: TGTGCCAGCGGGGGGGCAGGGGATACGCAGTATTTT
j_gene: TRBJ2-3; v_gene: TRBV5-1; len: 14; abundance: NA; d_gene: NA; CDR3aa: CASSPQGATDTQYF; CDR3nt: TGCGCCAGCAGCCCCCAAGGGGCCACAGATACGCAGTATTTT
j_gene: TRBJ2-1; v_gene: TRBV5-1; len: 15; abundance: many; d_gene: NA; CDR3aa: CASSLGGQNYNEQFF; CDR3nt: TGCGCCAGCAGCTTGGGCGGACAGAACTACAATGAGCAGTTCTTC
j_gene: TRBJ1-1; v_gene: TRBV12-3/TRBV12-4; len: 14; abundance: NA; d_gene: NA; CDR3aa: CASSSDIKNTEAFF; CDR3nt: TGTGCCAGCAGTTCGGACATTAAGAACACTGAAGCTTTCTTT
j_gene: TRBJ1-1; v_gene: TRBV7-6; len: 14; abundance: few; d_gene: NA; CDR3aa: CASSVQDGNTEAFF; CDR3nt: TGTGCCAGCAGCGTACAGGACGGGAACACTGAAGCTTTCTTT
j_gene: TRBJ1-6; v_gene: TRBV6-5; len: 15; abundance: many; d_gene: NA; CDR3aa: CASSYSLLGNSPLHF; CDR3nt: TGTGCCAGCAGCTACAGCCTCTTGGGAAATTCACCCCTCCACTTT